This T cell receptor beta chain originates from a study of cytomegalovirus exposure and HLA in healthy donors. Study-wide findings and caveats: With DRB1 most and HLA-C fewest, TCR association rates differed between HLA loci in a later analysis. TCR beta sequences reportedly predicted most subjects' HLA-A and HLA-B alleles accurately. For TCR beta chains, V- and J-gene trimming was later linked to a missense DCLRE1C variant. Analyses of presence/absence relied on an assumption of roughly uniform sequencing depth across donors.

V lost 6 bases and J lost 6, with 17 bases in between. There are 14 residues in the CDR3. CDR1 is MNHNY and CDR2 is SVGAGI in the germline V gene (reference sequence). Concerning this clone itself: The antigen remains unidentified.

Use of 60 Vbeta and 13 Jbeta primers characterized the PCR. The table came from immunoSEQ multiplex PCR; TCRdb's copy has only in-frame clones and leaves some out. The repertoire consists of 90,000 to 120,000 clones, with 74% occurring once and the leading ten covering roughly 2.6%. This TCR was recovered from a man over 45 in good health and CMV-seropositive. The material sequenced was PBMCs. The genes are TRBV6-6 and TRBJ1-2; a possible D gene is TRBD1 (5 bases). CDR3 nucleotide sequence: TGTGCCAGCAGGCCCGGGACGGGAGGGCATGGCTACACCTTC. Its translation is CASRPGTGGHGYTF.